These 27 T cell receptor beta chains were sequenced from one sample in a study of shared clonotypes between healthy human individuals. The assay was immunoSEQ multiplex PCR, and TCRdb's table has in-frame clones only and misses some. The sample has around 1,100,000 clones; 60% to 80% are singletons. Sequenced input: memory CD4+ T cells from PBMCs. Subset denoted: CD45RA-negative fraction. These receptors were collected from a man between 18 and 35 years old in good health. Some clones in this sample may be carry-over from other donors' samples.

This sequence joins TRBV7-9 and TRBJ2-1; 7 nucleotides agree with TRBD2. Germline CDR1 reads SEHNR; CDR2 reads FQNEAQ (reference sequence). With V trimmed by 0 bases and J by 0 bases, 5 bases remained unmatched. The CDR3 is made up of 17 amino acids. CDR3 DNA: TGTGCCAGCAGCTTAGCGGGGCGGGGGAGCTCCTACAATGAGCAGTTCTTC. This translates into CASSLAGRGSSYNEQFF.

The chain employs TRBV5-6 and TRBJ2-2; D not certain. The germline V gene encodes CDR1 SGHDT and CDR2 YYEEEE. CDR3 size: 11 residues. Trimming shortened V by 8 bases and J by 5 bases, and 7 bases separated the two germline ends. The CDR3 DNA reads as TGTGCCAGGAGGTCGACCGGGGAGCTGTTTTTT. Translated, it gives CARRSTGELFF. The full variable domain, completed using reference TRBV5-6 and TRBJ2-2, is DAGVTQSPTHLIKTRGQQVTLRCSPKSGHDTVSWYQQALGQGPQFIFQYYEEEERQRGNFPDRFSGHQFPNYSSELNVNALLLGDSALYLCARRSTGELFFGEGSRLTVL.

CDR3 DNA: TGTGCCAGCAGTAGACTGACAGGGGCGGTGGAGACCCAGTACTTC. Its translation: CASSRLTGAVETQYF. The chain links TRBV6-1 to TRBJ2-5; 8 bases fit TRBD1. The CDR3 has 15 amino acids. V lost 5 bases and J lost 5; bases outside the gene matches: 10. Germline V gene data show CDR1 as MNHNS and CDR2 as SASEGT.

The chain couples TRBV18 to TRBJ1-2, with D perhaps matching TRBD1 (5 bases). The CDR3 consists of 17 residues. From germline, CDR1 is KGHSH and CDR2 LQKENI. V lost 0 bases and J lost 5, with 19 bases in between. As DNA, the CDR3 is TGTGCCAGCTCACCACCTGAGAATACCCTGGGGCCTTATGGCTACACCTTC. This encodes CASSPPENTLGPYGYTF.

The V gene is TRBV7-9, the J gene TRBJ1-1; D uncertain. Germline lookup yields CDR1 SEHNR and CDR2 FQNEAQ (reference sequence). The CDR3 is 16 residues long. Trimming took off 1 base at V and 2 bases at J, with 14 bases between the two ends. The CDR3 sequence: CASSLGSNAGNTEAFF. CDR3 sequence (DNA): TGTGCCAGCAGCTTAGGGTCGAATGCGGGCAACACTGAAGCTTTCTTT.

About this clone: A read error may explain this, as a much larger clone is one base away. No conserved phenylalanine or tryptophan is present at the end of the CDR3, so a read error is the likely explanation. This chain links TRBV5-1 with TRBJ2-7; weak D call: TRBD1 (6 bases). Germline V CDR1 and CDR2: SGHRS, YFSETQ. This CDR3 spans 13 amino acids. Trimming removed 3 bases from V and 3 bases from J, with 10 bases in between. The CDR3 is CASSSDSHYEQYL. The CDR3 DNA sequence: TGCGCCAGCAGCTCGGACAGTCACTACGAGCAGTACCTC.

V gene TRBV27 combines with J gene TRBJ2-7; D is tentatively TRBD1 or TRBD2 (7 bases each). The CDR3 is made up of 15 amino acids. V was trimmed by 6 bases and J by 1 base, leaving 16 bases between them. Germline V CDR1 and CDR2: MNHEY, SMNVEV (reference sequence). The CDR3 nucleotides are TGTGCCAGCAGCTTTTACAGGGGAGGGTCCTACGAGCAGTACTTC. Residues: CASSFYRGGSYEQYF.

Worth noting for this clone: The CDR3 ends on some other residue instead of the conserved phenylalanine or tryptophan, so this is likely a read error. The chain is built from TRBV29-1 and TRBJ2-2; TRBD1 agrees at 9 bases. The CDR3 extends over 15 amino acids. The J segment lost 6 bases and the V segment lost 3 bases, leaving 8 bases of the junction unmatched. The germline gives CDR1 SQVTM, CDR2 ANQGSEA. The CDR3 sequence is CSVEWGQGGAGELFL. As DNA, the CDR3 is TGCAGCGTTGAGTGGGGACAGGGCGGCGCCGGGGAGCTGTTTCTT.

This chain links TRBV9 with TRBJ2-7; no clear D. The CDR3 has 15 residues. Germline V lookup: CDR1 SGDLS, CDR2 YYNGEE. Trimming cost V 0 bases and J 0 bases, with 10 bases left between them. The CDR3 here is CASSVGSASSYEQYF. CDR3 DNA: TGTGCCAGCAGCGTAGGTTCGGCTAGCTCCTACGAGCAGTACTTC.

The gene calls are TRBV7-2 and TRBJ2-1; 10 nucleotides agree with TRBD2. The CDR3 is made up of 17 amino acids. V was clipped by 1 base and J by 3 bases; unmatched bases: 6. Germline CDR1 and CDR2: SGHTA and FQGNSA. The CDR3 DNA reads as TGTGCCAGCAGCTTAGTTGCTAGCGGGAGTGGCTACAATGAGCAGTTCTTC. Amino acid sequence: CASSLVASGSGYNEQFF.

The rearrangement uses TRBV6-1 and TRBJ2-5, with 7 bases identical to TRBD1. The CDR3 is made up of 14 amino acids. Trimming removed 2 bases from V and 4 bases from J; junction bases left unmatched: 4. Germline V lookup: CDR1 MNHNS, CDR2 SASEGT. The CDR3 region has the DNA TGTGCCAGCAGTGAACGGGCAGGGGGAGAGACCCAGTACTTC. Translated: CASSERAGGETQYF.

CDR3 in DNA: TGTGCCAGCAGCCCCCGCTGGCGGGAGACGCGAAATGAGCAGTTCTTC. This encodes CASSPRWRETRNEQFF. The chain employs TRBV11-3 and TRBJ2-1; 7 bases are a match to TRBD2. The ends lost 5 bases at V and 7 bases at J; junction bases unmatched: 14. Germline lookup yields CDR1 SGHNT and CDR2 YENEEA. CDR3 size: 16 residues.

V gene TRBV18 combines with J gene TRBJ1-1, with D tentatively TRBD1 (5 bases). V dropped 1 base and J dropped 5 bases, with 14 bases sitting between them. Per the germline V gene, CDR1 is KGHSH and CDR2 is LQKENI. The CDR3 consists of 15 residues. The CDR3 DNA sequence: TGTGCCAGCTCACCACAAGGCAGGGCAGGGACTGAAGCTTTCTTT. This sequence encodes CASSPQGRAGTEAFF.

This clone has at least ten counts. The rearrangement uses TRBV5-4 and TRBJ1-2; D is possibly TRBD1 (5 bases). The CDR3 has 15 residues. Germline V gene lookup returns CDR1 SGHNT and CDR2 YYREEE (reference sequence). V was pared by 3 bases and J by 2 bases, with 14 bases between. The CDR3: CASSWGKEGNYGYTF. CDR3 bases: TGTGCCAGCAGCTGGGGCAAGGAGGGAAACTATGGCTACACCTTC.

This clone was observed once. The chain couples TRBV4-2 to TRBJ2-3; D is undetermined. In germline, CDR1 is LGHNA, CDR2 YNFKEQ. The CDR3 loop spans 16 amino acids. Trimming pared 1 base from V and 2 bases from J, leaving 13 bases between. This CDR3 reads CASSQGVSDHTDTQYF. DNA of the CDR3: TGTGCCAGCAGCCAAGGGGTCTCCGATCACACAGATACGCAGTATTTT.

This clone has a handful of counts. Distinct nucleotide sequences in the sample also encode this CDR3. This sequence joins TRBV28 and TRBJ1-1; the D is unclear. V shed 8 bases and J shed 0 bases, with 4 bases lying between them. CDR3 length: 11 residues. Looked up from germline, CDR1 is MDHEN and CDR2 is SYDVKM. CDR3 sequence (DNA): TGTGCCAGCGGGGTGAACACTGAAGCTTTCTTT. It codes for CASGVNTEAFF. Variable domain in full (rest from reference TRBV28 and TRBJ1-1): DVKVTQSSRYLVKRTGEKVFLECVQDMDHENMFWYRQDPGLGLRLIYFSYDVKMKEKGDIPEGYSVSREKKERFSLILESASTNQTSMYLCASGVNTEAFFGQGTRLTVV.

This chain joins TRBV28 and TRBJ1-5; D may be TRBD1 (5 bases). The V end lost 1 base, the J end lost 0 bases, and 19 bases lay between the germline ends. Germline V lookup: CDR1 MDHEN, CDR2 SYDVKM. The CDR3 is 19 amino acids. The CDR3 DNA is TGTGCCAGCAGTTTATTGGGCAGGTGGGGGGGATATAGCAATCAGCCCCAGCATTTT. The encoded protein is CASSLLGRWGGYSNQPQHF.

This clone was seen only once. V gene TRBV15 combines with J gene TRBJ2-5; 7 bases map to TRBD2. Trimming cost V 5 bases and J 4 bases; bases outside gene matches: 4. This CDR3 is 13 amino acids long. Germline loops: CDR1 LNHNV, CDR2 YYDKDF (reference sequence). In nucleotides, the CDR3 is TGTGCCACCAGCCCCGGGACTACAGAGACCCAGTACTTC. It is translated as CATSPGTTETQYF.

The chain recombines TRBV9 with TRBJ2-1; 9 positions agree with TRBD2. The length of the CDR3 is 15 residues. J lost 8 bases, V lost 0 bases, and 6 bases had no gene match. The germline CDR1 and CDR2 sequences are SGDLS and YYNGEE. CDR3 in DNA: TGTGCCAGCAGCGTAGCTAGCGGGGACCTCGATGAGCAGTTCTTC. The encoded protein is CASSVASGDLDEQFF. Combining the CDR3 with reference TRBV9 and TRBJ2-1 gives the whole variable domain DSGVTQTPKHLITATGQRVTLRCSPRSGDLSVYWYQQSLDQGLQFLIQYYNGEERAKGNILERFSAQQFPDLHSELNLSSLELGDSALYFCASSVASGDLDEQFFGPGTRLTVL.

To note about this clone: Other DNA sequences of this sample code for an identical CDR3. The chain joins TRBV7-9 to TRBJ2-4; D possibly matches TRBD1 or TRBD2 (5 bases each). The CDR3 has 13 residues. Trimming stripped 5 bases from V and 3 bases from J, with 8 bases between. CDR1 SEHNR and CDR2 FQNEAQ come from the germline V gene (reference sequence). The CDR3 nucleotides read TGTGCCAGCAGCCGAGGGGACAAAAACATTCAGTACTTC. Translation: CASSRGDKNIQYF.

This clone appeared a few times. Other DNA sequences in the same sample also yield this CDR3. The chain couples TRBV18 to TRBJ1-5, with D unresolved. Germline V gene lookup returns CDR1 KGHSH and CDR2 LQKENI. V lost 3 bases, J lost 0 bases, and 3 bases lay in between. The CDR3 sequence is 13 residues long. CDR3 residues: CASSPDSNQPQHF. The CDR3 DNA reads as TGTGCCAGCTCACCTGATAGCAATCAGCCCCAGCATTTT. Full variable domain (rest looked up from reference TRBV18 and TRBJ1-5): NAGVMQNPRHLVRRRGQEARLRCSPMKGHSHVYWYRQLPEEGLKFMVYLQKENIIDESGMPKERFSAEFPKEGPSILRIQQVVRGDSAAYFCASSPDSNQPQHFGDGTRLSIL.

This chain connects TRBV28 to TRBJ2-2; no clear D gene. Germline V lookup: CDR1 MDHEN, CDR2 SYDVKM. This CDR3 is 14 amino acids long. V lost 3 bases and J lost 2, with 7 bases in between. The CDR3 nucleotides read TGTGCCAGCAGTTTTTGGGTAAACACCGGGGAGCTGTTTTTT. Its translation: CASSFWVNTGELFF.

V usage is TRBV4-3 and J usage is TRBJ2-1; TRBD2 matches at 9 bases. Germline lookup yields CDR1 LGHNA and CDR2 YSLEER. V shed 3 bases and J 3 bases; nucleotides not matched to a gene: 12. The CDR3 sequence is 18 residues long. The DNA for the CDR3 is TGCGCCAGCAGCCAGGGTCGGGGCGGGAGGGCCAACTACAATGAGCAGTTCTTC. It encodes CASSQGRGGRANYNEQFF.

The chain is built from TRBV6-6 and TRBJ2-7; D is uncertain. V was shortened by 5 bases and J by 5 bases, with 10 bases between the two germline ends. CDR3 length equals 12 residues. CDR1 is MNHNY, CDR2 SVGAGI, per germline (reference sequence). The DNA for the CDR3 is TGTGCCAGCAGTCCTCGTTTAAACGAGCAGTACTTC. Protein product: CASSPRLNEQYF.

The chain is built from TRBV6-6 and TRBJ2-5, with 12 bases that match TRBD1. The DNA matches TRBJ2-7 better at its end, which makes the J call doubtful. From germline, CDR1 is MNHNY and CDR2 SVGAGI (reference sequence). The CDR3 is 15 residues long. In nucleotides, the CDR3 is TGTGCCAGCAGGGCAACGGGACAGGGGGCAGGCGAGCAGTACTTC. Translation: CASRATGQGAGEQYF.

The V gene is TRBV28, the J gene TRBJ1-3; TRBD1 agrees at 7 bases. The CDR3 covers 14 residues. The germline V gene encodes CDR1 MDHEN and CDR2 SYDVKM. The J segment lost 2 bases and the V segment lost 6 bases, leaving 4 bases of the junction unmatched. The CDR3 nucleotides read TGTGCCAGCAGCCAGGGGGGTACTGGAAACACCATATATTTT. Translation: CASSQGGTGNTIYF. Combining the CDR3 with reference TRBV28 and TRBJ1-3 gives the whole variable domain DVKVTQSSRYLVKRTGEKVFLECVQDMDHENMFWYRQDPGLGLRLIYFSYDVKMKEKGDIPEGYSVSREKKERFSLILESASTNQTSMYLCASSQGGTGNTIYFGEGSWLTVV.

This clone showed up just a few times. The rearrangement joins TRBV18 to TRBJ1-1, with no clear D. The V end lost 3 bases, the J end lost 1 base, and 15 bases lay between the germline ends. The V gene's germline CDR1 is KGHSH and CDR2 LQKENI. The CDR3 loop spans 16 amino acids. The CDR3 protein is CASSPASPGANTEAFF. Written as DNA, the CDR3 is TGTGCCAGCTCACCGGCTAGTCCCGGAGCGAACACTGAAGCTTTCTTT.